This TCR beta chain was identified in a study of blood T cell repertoires in COVID-19. Across the study: Italy, Spain and the United States were the sources of the convalescent and acute COVID-19 samples. T cells, B-cell-depleted T cells, or PBMCs supplied cDNA or gDNA.

Per the germline V gene, CDR1 is MGHRA and CDR2 is YSYEKL. The germline V and J ends were trimmed by 6 bases and 6 bases, with 9 bases remaining between them. CDR3 size: 12 residues. In the authors' workflow: For nucleated cells, counts were estimated from reference gene primer amplification. TCRdb's table, derived via immunoSEQ multiplex PCR, lists solely in-frame clones and lacks some. V, J and clone size reflect that table, while D and trimming were determined from the DNA. Here the sample spans about 240,000 clones, about 82% being singletons. The sample was peripheral blood. This chain uses TRBV4-1 with TRBJ1-3; D is ambiguous. The receptor comes from a man at least 80 years old with acute or convalescent COVID-19. The CDR3 sequence is CASSQYSNTIYF. For the CDR3, the DNA is TGCGCCAGCAGTCAATATTCAAACACCATATATTTT.